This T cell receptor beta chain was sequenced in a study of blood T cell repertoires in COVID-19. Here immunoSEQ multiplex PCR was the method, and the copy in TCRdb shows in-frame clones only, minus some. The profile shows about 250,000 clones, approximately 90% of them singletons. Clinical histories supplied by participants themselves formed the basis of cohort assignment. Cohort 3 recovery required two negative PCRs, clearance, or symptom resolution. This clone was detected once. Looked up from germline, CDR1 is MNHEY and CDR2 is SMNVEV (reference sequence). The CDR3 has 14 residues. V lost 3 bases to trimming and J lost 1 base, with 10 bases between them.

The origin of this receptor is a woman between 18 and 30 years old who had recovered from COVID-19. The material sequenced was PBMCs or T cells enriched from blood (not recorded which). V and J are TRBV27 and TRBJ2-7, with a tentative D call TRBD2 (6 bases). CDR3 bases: TGTGCCAGCAGTTTCTCTCGGGGGTCCTACGAGCAGTACTTC. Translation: CASSFSRGSYEQYF.